The clone carrying this T cell receptor (beta chain) has ten or more counts. Synthesis of cDNA was carried out by template-switch 5'RACE. The reaction used 10-nucleotide random UMIs. TCRdb processed the 5' RACE reads anew with MiXCR; each CDR3 protein has one entry. Of roughly 61,000 distinct CDR3 sequences detected, about 10% appear once; the ten largest clones hold 6% to 8.5%. The data belong to a study of neurological immune-mediated disorders. Indicated time point: longitudinal time-point 1 (baseline). 2 million PBMCs stored at -80 C were the source of the unsorted libraries. The sequence came from a male donor with HTLV-1-associated myelopathy (HAM/TSP). The specimen sequenced was PBMCs.

The CDR3 nucleotides read TGTGCCAGCAGCTGGGACATTCAAACCGGGGAGCTGTTTTTT. This encodes CASSWDIQTGELFF. The chain is built from TRBV7-2 and TRBJ2-2; perhaps TRBD1 as D (6 bases). The CDR3 is 14 amino acids. Trimming pared 4 bases from V and 5 bases from J, leaving 11 bases between. CDR1 SGHTA and CDR2 FQGNSA come from the germline V gene.